This entry is about one TCR beta chain. The entry originates in a study of blood T cell repertoires in COVID-19. Study as a whole: Whether acute or convalescent, the COVID-19 samples came from the United States, Italy and Spain.

Libraries were prepared by immunoSEQ multiplex PCR; TCRdb keeps only in-frame clonotypes and omits some of them. This sample has about 260,000 clones, with 85% to 90% found just once. Individuals aged roughly 18 to 95 years were recruited from fewer than 30 US areas. The CDR3 covers 15 residues. Germline V gene lookup returns CDR1 SEHNR and CDR2 FQNEAQ (reference sequence). V was pared by 5 bases and J by 1 base, with 12 bases between. Sequences were obtained from PBMCs or T cells enriched from blood (not recorded which). V is TRBV7-9 and J is TRBJ2-1, with a tentative D call TRBD2 (7 bases). This receptor was identified in a man between 50 and 59 years old who had been exposed to COVID-19. CDR3 in DNA: TGTGCCAGCAGCCCGGGGGGCGGGTCCTACAATGAGCAGTTCTTC. The encoded protein is CASSPGGGSYNEQFF.